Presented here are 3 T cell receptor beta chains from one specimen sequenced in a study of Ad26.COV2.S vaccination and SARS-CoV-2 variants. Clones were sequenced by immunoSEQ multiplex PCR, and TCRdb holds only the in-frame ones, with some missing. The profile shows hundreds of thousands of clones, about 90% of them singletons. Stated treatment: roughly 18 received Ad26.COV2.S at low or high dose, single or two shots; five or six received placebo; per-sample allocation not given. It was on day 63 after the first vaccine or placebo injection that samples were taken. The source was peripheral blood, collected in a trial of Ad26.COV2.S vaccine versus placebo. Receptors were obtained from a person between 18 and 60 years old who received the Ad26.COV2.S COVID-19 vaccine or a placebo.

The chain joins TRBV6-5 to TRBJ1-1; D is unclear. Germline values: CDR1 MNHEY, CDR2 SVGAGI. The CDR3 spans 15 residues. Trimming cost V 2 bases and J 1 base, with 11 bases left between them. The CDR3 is CASSYGWVANTEAFF. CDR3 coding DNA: TGTGCCAGCAGTTACGGATGGGTCGCGAACACTGAAGCTTTCTTT.

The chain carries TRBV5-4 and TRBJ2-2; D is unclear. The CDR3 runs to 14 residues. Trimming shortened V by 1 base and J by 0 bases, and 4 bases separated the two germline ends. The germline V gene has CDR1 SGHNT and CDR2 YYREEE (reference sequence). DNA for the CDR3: TGTGCCAGCAGCTTGATCACGAACACCGGGGAGCTGTTTTTT. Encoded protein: CASSLITNTGELFF.

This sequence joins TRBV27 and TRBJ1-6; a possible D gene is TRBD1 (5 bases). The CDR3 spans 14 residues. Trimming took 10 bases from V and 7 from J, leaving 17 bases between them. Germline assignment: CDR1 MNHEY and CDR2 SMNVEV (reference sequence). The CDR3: CATKDPRGNSPLHF. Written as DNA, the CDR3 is TGTGCCACTAAGGATCCGCGGGGGAATTCACCCCTCCACTTT.